This TCR beta chain emerged from a study of CD8 T cells in ankylosing spondylitis. Notes on the study in general: Enrichment of disease-linked clones was reportedly significant in matched ankylosing spondylitis synovial fluid. A number of the motif variants had already been described in reactive arthritis synovial fluid and blood. In ankylosing spondylitis blood, a motif of roughly eight highly homologous TCR beta variants appeared characteristic.

For TCR beta, libraries came from quantitative 5'-RACE with molecular barcodes. One entry per CDR3 protein results from TCRdb running MiXCR on the 5' RACE reads. Found here are some 340,000 distinct CDR3 sequences, roughly 14% of them singletons; the top ten hold 0.85% to 1.4%. Germline CDR1 LGHDT, CDR2 YNNKEL (reference sequence). Trimming at V came to 5 bases and at J to 0 bases, leaving 4 bases not matched to a gene. This CDR3 is 15 amino acids long. This clonotype occurred once. Its antigen remains unidentified. This rearrangement joins TRBV3-1 to TRBJ2-1; 7 nucleotides line up with TRBD1. This TCR was recovered from a male donor with ankylosing spondylitis or in good health (not recorded which). Sequencing was done on a sample of blood, either unsorted or a sorted T cell fraction (not recorded which). Here the CDR3 reads CASSSTGSSYNEQFF. For the CDR3, the DNA is TGTGCCAGCAGCTCGACAGGGAGCTCCTACAATGAGCAGTTCTTC.